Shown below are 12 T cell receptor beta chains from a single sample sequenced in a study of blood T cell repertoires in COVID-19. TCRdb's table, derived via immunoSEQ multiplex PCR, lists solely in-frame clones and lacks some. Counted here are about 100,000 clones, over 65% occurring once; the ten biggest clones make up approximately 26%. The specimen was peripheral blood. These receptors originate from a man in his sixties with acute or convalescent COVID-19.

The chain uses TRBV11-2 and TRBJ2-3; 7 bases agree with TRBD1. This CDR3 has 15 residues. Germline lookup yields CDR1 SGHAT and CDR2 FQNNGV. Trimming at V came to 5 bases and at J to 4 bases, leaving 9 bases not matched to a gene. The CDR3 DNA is TGTGCCAGCAGCCAGACAGGGATTGGGGCAGATACGCAGTATTTT. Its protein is CASSQTGIGADTQYF.

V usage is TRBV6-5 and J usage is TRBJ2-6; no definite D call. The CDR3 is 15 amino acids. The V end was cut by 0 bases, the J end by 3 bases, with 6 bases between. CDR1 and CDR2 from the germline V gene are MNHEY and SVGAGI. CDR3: CASSYSWSGANVLTF. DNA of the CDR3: TGTGCCAGCAGTTACTCGTGGAGTGGGGCCAACGTCCTGACTTTC.

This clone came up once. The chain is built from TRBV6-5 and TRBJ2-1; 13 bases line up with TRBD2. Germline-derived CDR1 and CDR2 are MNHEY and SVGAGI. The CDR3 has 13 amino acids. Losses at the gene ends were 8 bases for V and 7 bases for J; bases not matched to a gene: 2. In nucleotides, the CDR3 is TGTGCCAGCGGGGGACTAGCGGGGAATGAGCAGTTCTTC. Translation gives CASGGLAGNEQFF.

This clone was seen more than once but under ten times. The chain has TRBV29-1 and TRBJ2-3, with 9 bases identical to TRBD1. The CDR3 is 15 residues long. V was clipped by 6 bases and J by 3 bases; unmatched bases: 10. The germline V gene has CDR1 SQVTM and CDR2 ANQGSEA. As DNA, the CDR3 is TGCAGCGTCGTTGTAACCGGGACAGGGACAGATACGCAGTATTTT. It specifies CSVVVTGTGTDTQYF.

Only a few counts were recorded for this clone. CDR3 in amino acids: CAISEMSSYNSPLHF. For the CDR3, the DNA is TGTGCCATCAGTGAGATGAGCTCCTATAATTCACCCCTCCACTTT. The V gene is TRBV10-3, the J gene TRBJ1-6; no firm D call. Trimming removed 2 bases at V and 0 bases at J, with 5 bases between. The CDR3 runs to 15 residues. From germline, CDR1 is ENHRY and CDR2 SYGVKD.

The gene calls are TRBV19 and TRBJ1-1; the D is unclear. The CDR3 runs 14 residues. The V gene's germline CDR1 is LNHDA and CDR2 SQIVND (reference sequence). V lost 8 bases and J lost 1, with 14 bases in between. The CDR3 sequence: CASSLRRENTEAFF. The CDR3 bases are TGTGCCAGTTCCCTCCGCCGGGAGAACACTGAAGCTTTCTTT.

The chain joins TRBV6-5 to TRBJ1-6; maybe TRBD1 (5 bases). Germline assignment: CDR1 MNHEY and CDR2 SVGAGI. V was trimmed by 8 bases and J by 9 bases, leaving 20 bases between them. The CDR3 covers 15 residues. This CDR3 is CASAGDPERGSPLHF. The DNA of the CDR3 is TGTGCCAGCGCGGGAGACCCCGAAAGGGGTTCACCCCTCCACTTT.

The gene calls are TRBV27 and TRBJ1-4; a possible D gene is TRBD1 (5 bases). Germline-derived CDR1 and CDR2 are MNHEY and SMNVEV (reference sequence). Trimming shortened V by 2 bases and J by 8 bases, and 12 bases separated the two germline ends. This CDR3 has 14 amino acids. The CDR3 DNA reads TGTGCCAGCAGTTTAGGCAGGGCTGGCGAAAAACTGTTTTTT. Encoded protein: CASSLGRAGEKLFF.

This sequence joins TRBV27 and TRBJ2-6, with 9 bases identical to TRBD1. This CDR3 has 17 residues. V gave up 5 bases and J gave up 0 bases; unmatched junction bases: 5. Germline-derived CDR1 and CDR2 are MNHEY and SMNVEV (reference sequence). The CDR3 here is CASSPGTGLSGANVLTF. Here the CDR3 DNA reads TGTGCCAGCAGTCCGGGGACAGGGCTCTCTGGGGCCAACGTCCTGACTTTC.

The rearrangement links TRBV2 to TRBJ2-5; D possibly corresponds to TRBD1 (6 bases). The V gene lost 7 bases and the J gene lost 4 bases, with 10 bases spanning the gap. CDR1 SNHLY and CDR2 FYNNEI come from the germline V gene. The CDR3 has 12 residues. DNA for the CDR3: TGTGCCAGCATTACGACAGGAGAGACCCAGTACTTC. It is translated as CASITTGETQYF.

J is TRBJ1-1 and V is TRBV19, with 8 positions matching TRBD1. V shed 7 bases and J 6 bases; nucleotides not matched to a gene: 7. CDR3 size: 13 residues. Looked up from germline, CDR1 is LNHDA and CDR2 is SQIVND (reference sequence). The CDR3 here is CASKTGEGPEAFF. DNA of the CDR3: TGTGCCAGTAAGACAGGGGAGGGGCCTGAAGCTTTCTTT.

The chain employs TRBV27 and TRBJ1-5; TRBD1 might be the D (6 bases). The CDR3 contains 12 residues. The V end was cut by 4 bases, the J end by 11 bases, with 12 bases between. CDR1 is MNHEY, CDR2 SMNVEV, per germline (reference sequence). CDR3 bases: TGTGCCAGCAGTTCGCGGGGGGGCTCCCAGCATTTT. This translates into CASSSRGGSQHF.